This T cell receptor (beta chain) appears in the sequencing data of a study of cytomegalovirus exposure and HLA in healthy donors. Study context: In an earlier analysis, some 110 million unique TCR beta sequences were found from some 170 million T cells.

A multiplex PCR was run with 60 Vbeta primers and 13 Jbeta primers. Clones were read by immunoSEQ multiplex PCR, and TCRdb kept only the in-frame ones, dropping some. The sample yields approximately 130,000 clones, about 9.2% seen once. The sample was PBMCs. The TCR originated in a woman aged 40 to 55 in good health and CMV-seropositive.

As DNA, the CDR3 is TGTGCCAGCAGCTTCGACAGGGAAGTTGGCTACACCTTC. Translation: CASSFDREVGYTF. The genes are TRBV5-4 and TRBJ1-2, with 7 bases matching TRBD1. The V segment lost 2 bases and the J segment 7 bases; nucleotides outside the gene matches: 5. This CDR3 is 13 amino acids long. Looked up from germline, CDR1 is SGHNT and CDR2 is YYREEE (reference sequence).